The 25 T cell receptor beta chains below were found in one sample sequenced in a study of human T cells and chemical hapten exposure listed by TCRdb under 2021. Receptor amplification or capture employed RACE. Sequencing took place on a NextSeq 500. TCRdb trimmed public reads at Q25 via fastp, called clones via MiXCR and kept in-frame beta chains. One record per CDR3 amino acid sequence lists the most common genes and DNA. The sample has 300,000 to 400,000 distinct CDR3 sequences on record, under 8% of them singletons. The top ten constitute around 8.4% of the sample. The meaning of the sample's time point label: patch test 1, 2 weeks after DPC sensitization. The treatment or condition label for this specimen denotes: therapeutic diphenylcyclopropenone sensitization with weekly scalp DPC. This material consisted of whole blood, taken in connection with sensitization to the hapten diphenylcyclopropenone (DPC). These receptors came from a woman under 30 with alopecia areata. Some clones in this sample may be carry-over from other donors' samples.

This clonotype was recorded a few times. V gene TRBV10-3 combines with J gene TRBJ2-6; D may be TRBD1 (6 bases). The ends were cut back, 2 bases at V and 4 bases at J, with 9 bases in the middle. CDR3 length: 15 residues. CDR1 ENHRY and CDR2 SYGVKD come from the germline V gene. The CDR3, as DNA: TGTGCCATCAGTGAGGACAGGCCCGGGGCCAACGTCCTGACTTTC. Translating gives CAISEDRPGANVLTF.

This clonotype appeared many times. The chain employs TRBV7-2 and TRBJ2-5, with TRBD2 matching 8 bases. Trimming cost V 4 bases and J 2 bases; bases outside gene matches: 3. The CDR3 covers 14 residues. In germline, CDR1 is SGHTA, CDR2 FQGNSA. The CDR3 region is CASSSGGAQETQYF. The CDR3 nucleotides are TGTGCCAGCAGCTCCGGGGGGGCTCAAGAGACCCAGTACTTC.

This clonotype has a count of ten or more. The V gene is TRBV7-9, the J gene TRBJ2-7, with 8 bases that match TRBD1. CDR3 length: 14 amino acids. The V segment lost 4 bases and the J segment 5 bases; nucleotides outside the gene matches: 7. Per germline, CDR1 SEHNR and CDR2 FQNEAQ (reference sequence). The CDR3 DNA follows: TGTGCCAGCAGCTCAGAAGAGGACAGGGACGAGCAGTACTTC. Protein sequence: CASSSEEDRDEQYF.

This clonotype was recorded a few times. The chain carries TRBV29-1 and TRBJ1-2, with no clear D. There are 10 residues in the CDR3. The V gene's germline CDR1 is SQVTM and CDR2 ANQGSEA. V gave up 0 bases and J gave up 12 bases, with 8 bases separating them. DNA for the CDR3: TGCAGCGTTGAAGATCAGGTCCACACCTTC. It encodes CSVEDQVHTF.

The V call is TRBV6-1, the J call TRBJ2-7, with TRBD1 matching 7 bases. This CDR3 contains 12 residues. The germline gives CDR1 MNHNS, CDR2 SASEGT. The V segment lost 3 bases and the J segment 10 bases; nucleotides outside the gene matches: 6. The CDR3 nucleotides read TGTGCCAGCAGTGACCGACGACAGGGCCAGTACTTC. The encoded protein is CASSDRRQGQYF.

V and J are TRBV11-2 and TRBJ2-3; 12 bases map to TRBD2. This CDR3 is 16 amino acids long. J was trimmed by 6 bases and V by 2 bases; bases with no gene match: 6. Per the germline V gene, CDR1 is SGHAT and CDR2 is FQNNGV. CDR3 bases: TGTGCCAGCAGCTTACTAGCGGGGGGGCTAGCCGATACGCAGTATTTT. This gives the protein CASSLLAGGLADTQYF.

This rearrangement joins TRBV6-1 to TRBJ2-7, with 7 bases fitting TRBD2. V was clipped by 2 bases and J by 0 bases; unmatched bases: 4. The CDR3 spans 15 residues. Germline CDR1 and CDR2: MNHNS and SASEGT. CDR3 in amino acids: CASSESGASSYEQYF. In DNA form, the CDR3 reads TGTGCCAGCAGTGAAAGCGGGGCAAGCTCCTACGAGCAGTACTTC.

This sequence joins TRBV4-1 and TRBJ2-5; tentative D call: TRBD2 (5 bases). The CDR3 loop spans 14 amino acids. Germline CDR1 and CDR2: MGHRA and YSYEKL. Trimming cost V 4 bases and J 0 bases, with 9 bases left between them. DNA of the CDR3: TGCGCCAGCAGCCGCCCCGGGGACCAAGAGACCCAGTACTTC. This translates into CASSRPGDQETQYF.

A few counts support this clonotype. V and J are TRBV10-2 and TRBJ2-7, with 7 positions matching TRBD2. From germline, CDR1 is WSHSY and CDR2 SAAADI. After removal of 2 bases from V and 6 bases from J, the junction contained 7 bases not matched to a gene. This CDR3 comprises 14 residues. Here the CDR3 DNA reads TGCGCCAGCAGTGAGCGAGGACTAGTAAGCGAGCAGTACTTC. Its protein is CASSERGLVSEQYF.

This chain connects TRBV20-1 to TRBJ2-4, with D uncertain. There are 14 residues in the CDR3. The germline V gene encodes CDR1 DFQATT and CDR2 SNEGSKA (reference sequence). V dropped 6 bases and J dropped 6 bases, with 18 bases sitting between them. DNA for the CDR3: TGCAGTGCCCCCACTATAGGATCGAGAAACATTCAGTACTTC. This gives the protein CSAPTIGSRNIQYF.

This clonotype was detected only a few times. The chain uses TRBV10-3 and TRBJ2-3; 10 nucleotides agree with TRBD2. From germline, CDR1 is ENHRY and CDR2 SYGVKD. J was trimmed by 5 bases and V by 0 bases; bases with no gene match: 8. This CDR3 contains 17 residues. The CDR3: CAISESGAGGPKDTQYF. The CDR3 DNA sequence: TGTGCCATCAGTGAGTCTGGAGCGGGGGGGCCGAAAGATACGCAGTATTTT.

The chain combines TRBV12-3 or TRBV12-4 with TRBJ1-2, with a weak D call TRBD1 (5 bases). The germline V and J ends were trimmed by 8 bases and 0 bases, with 10 bases remaining between them. The CDR3 is made up of 13 amino acids. The CDR3 sequence: CASGDGANYGYTF. The CDR3 DNA sequence: TGTGCCAGCGGGGACGGAGCTAACTATGGCTACACCTTC.

The V gene is TRBV20-1, the J gene TRBJ1-4, with D tentatively TRBD1 (5 bases). Germline V gives CDR1 DFQATT, CDR2 SNEGSKA (reference sequence). The ends were cut back, 5 bases at V and 7 bases at J, with 17 bases in the middle. The CDR3 is 14 amino acids. CDR3 amino acids: CSARLAGGGEKLFF. DNA of the CDR3: TGCAGTGCTCGTCTTGCGGGGGGTGGTGAAAAACTGTTTTTT.

The chain links TRBV9 to TRBJ2-7, with 11 nucleotides matching TRBD2. CDR1 is SGDLS, CDR2 YYNGEE, per germline. J lost 6 bases, V lost 0 bases, and 8 bases had no gene match. This CDR3 is 16 amino acids long. CDR3 DNA sequence: TGTGCCAGCAGCGTAGATCCTAGCGGGGGGACTGGCGAGCAGTACTTC. Its protein is CASSVDPSGGTGEQYF.

This chain links TRBV24-1 with TRBJ2-2; D unclear. Germline V lookup: CDR1 KGHDR, CDR2 SFDVKD. This CDR3 has 14 amino acids. V lost 1 base and J 5 bases, leaving 7 bases between the germline ends. The chain's CDR3 is CATSDLRLTGELFF. The CDR3 nucleotides are TGTGCCACCAGTGATTTAAGGCTGACCGGGGAGCTGTTTTTT.

This clonotype was counted many times. This rearrangement joins TRBV3-1 to TRBJ1-2; 11 nucleotides line up with TRBD1. Looked up from germline, CDR1 is LGHDT and CDR2 is YNNKEL (reference sequence). J lost 3 bases, V lost 3 bases, and 6 bases had no gene match. There are 16 residues in the CDR3. Here the CDR3 DNA reads TGTGCCAGCAGCCAGGGACAGGGGGACATCGACTATGGCTACACCTTC. Protein sequence: CASSQGQGDIDYGYTF.

The gene calls are TRBV5-6 and TRBJ1-1, with TRBD1 as a possible D gene (6 bases). From germline, CDR1 is SGHDT and CDR2 YYEEEE. This CDR3 spans 15 amino acids. The germline V and J ends were trimmed by 0 bases and 3 bases, with 12 bases remaining between them. The CDR3 DNA follows: TGTGCCAGCAGCTTGGTTTGGGGGGCGGACACTGAAGCTTTCTTT. Protein sequence: CASSLVWGADTEAFF. The entire variable domain, with the rest obtained from reference TRBV5-6 and TRBJ1-1, is as follows: DAGVTQSPTHLIKTRGQQVTLRCSPKSGHDTVSWYQQALGQGPQFIFQYYEEEERQRGNFPDRFSGHQFPNYSSELNVNALLLGDSALYLCASSLVWGADTEAFFGQGTRLTVV.

This chain connects TRBV7-2 to TRBJ2-7; TRBD1 is a possible D gene (5 bases). Germline values: CDR1 SGHTA, CDR2 FQGNSA. CDR3 length equals 15 residues. The V and J ends lost 0 bases and 3 bases respectively, with 12 bases between them. The CDR3 DNA reads TGTGCCAGCAGCTTAGCCAAAGGGGTAGGCTACGAGCAGTACTTC. This encodes CASSLAKGVGYEQYF.

A few counts support this clonotype. The J gene is TRBJ2-1, the V gene TRBV20-1; TRBD2 matches 9 bases. J lost 12 bases, V lost 5 bases, and 8 bases had no gene match. The CDR3 runs 12 residues. Germline values: CDR1 DFQATT, CDR2 SNEGSKA (reference sequence). CDR3 loop: CSAGPGTSMQFF. CDR3 bases: TGCAGTGCTGGCCCCGGGACTAGCATGCAGTTCTTC.

Ten or more counts support this clonotype. The chain couples TRBV7-3 to TRBJ2-1, with a tentative D call TRBD2 (6 bases). Per germline, CDR1 SGHTA and CDR2 FQGTGA. V was clipped by 2 bases and J by 0 bases, with 8 bases between them. The CDR3 is 15 residues long. The DNA of the CDR3 is TGTGCCAGCAGCTTAGGCGGGACCTCCTACAATGAGCAGTTCTTC. Residues: CASSLGGTSYNEQFF. The full variable domain, its missing parts supplied by reference TRBV7-3 and TRBJ2-1, is GAGVSQTPSNKVTEKGKYVELRCDPISGHTALYWYRQSLGQGPEFLIYFQGTGAADDSGLPNDRFFAVRPEGSVSTLKIQRTERGDSAVYLCASSLGGTSYNEQFFGPGTRLTVL.

V gene TRBV7-9 combines with J gene TRBJ1-1; D is uncertain. Trimming took 11 bases from V and 2 from J, leaving 15 bases between them. The CDR3 sequence is 13 residues long. Germline V gene lookup returns CDR1 SEHNR and CDR2 FQNEAQ (reference sequence). DNA for the CDR3: TGTGCCGGCCAAAGGGAGGGCAACACTGAAGCTTTCTTT. It yields the protein CAGQREGNTEAFF.

This clonotype was picked up a small number of times. V usage is TRBV7-9 and J usage is TRBJ2-1, with 9 positions matching TRBD2. Germline values: CDR1 SEHNR, CDR2 FQNEAQ (reference sequence). V shed 10 bases and J 9 bases; nucleotides not matched to a gene: 10. CDR3 size: 13 residues. CDR3 amino acids: CAIAGDGLREQFF. The CDR3 DNA reads TGTGCCATAGCGGGGGATGGGTTACGTGAGCAGTTCTTC.

At least ten counts were recorded for this clonotype. The rearrangement uses TRBV18 and TRBJ2-3; D is possibly TRBD2 (6 bases). With 3 bases removed from V and 5 bases from J, the gap between germline ends came to 15 bases. The germline gives CDR1 KGHSH, CDR2 LQKENI. The CDR3 extends over 15 amino acids. CDR3 region: CASSPGLTQGDTQYF. The CDR3 coding sequence is TGTGCCAGCTCACCGGGACTGACTCAGGGAGATACGCAGTATTTT.

The sample holds a few counts of this clonotype. This chain links TRBV9 with TRBJ2-2; no firm D call. The CDR3 consists of 12 residues. Trimming stripped 3 bases from V and 6 bases from J, with 6 bases between. Germline-derived CDR1 and CDR2 are SGDLS and YYNGEE. The CDR3 spells CASSAASGELFF. CDR3 DNA: TGTGCCAGCAGCGCCGCTTCCGGGGAGCTGTTTTTT.

This clonotype was picked up many times. The chain couples TRBV10-3 to TRBJ2-1; D is possibly TRBD2 (6 bases). The CDR3 consists of 12 residues. Germline V lookup: CDR1 ENHRY, CDR2 SYGVKD. V was trimmed by 11 bases and J by 3 bases, leaving 11 bases between them. This CDR3 is CASSVDYNEQFF. The DNA for the CDR3 is TGTGCCTCTAGCGTGGACTACAATGAGCAGTTCTTC.